This T cell receptor (beta chain) was sequenced during a study of blood T cell repertoires in COVID-19. Study-level information: Researchers got acute and convalescent COVID-19 samples from the United States, Italy and Spain. T cells, B-cell-depleted T cells, or PBMCs supplied cDNA or gDNA.

Repertoires were generated with immunoSEQ multiplex PCR, while TCRdb's copy carries only in-frame clones and drops some. Found here are some 200,000 clones, 85% to 90% of them singletons; the top ten hold roughly 5.7%. The germline V gene encodes CDR1 SGHVS and CDR2 FQNEAQ. V was clipped by 4 bases and J by 1 base, with 13 bases between them. The CDR3 runs 15 residues. This chain uses TRBV7-8 with TRBJ1-1; D is unclear. The sample consisted of peripheral blood. This clonotype originated in an elderly man with acute or convalescent COVID-19. CDR3 bases: TGTGCCAGCAGCTCTGTGAGTGGTGGGAACACTGAAGCTTTCTTT. Residues: CASSSVSGGNTEAFF.